A selection of T cell receptor beta chains follows, all from one sample in a study of regulatory dendritic cells for organ transplantation. The table came from immunoSEQ multiplex PCR; TCRdb's copy has only in-frame clones and leaves some out. The table records about 34,000 clones, 85% to 90% of them present only once. What was sequenced was naive CD4+ T cells from blood. These TCRs come from a human donor in good health. Both conserved end residues are part of each CDR3. The order of the fields is clone size, D gene, V gene, J gene, CDR3 DNA, CDR3 protein. A D gene is named only where the DNA matches it firmly. Expanded clones are given a class, and other clones once, few, many or no size at all.

size: once; D: .; V: TRBV5-1; J: TRBJ1-4; DNA: TGCGCCAGCACCCCAAACGGGGTGAAGAGTGAAAAACTGTTTTTT; CDR3: CASTPNGVKSEKLFF
size: .; D: TRBD1; V: TRBV7-9; J: TRBJ1-2; DNA: TGTGCCAGCAGCTTTCCCGGGACAGGGCATGATGGCTACACCTTC; CDR3: CASSFPGTGHDGYTF
size: .; D: .; V: TRBV6-1; J: TRBJ1-1; DNA: TGTGCCAGCAGTGAACTGTGGGGGCAAAACACTGAAGCTTTCTTT; CDR3: CASSELWGQNTEAFF
size: .; D: .; V: TRBV27; J: TRBJ2-1; DNA: TGTGCCAGCAGTTTAGGGGGGCGATACCCGATCTACAATGAGCAGTTCTTC; CDR3: CASSLGGRYPIYNEQFF
size: .; D: TRBD1; V: TRBV7-2; J: TRBJ2-6; DNA: TGTGCCAGCAGCTCGACAGGGGGCGCCTCTGGGGCCAACGTCCTGACTTTC; CDR3: CASSSTGGASGANVLTF
size: .; D: .; V: TRBV6-1; J: TRBJ1-1; DNA: TGTGCCAGCAGTGAAGCGCCCGGGATCACTGAAGCTTTCTTT; CDR3: CASSEAPGITEAFF
size: .; D: .; V: TRBV27; J: TRBJ1-4; DNA: TGTGCCAGCGGGAGACAGGTGCATAATGAAAAACTGTTTTTT; CDR3: CASGRQVHNEKLFF
size: .; D: .; V: TRBV18; J: TRBJ2-7; DNA: TGTGCCAGCTCACGTCTGGACAGACCCTACGAGCAGTACTTC; CDR3: CASSRLDRPYEQYF
size: .; D: .; V: TRBV6-5; J: TRBJ1-1; DNA: TGTGCCAGCAGTTACTCGGGGTCTATGAACACTGAAGCTTTCTTT; CDR3: CASSYSGSMNTEAFF
size: few; D: .; V: TRBV27; J: TRBJ1-1; DNA: TGTGCCAGCAGTTTTGTGGGGAACACTGAAGCTTTCTTT; CDR3: CASSFVGNTEAFF
size: .; D: .; V: TRBV7-9; J: TRBJ2-3; DNA: TGTGCCAGCAGCCTAACGACAGGCACAGATACGCAGTATTTT; CDR3: CASSLTTGTDTQYF
size: .; D: TRBD1; V: TRBV4-3; J: TRBJ1-3; DNA: TGCGCCAGCGGACCGGGACAGGGTTACTCTGGAAACACCATATATTTT; CDR3: CASGPGQGYSGNTIYF
size: .; D: .; V: TRBV9; J: TRBJ1-1; DNA: TGTGCCAGCAGCGTAGAGGCACGGAACACTGAAGCTTTCTTT; CDR3: CASSVEARNTEAFF
size: .; D: TRBD1; V: TRBV6-6; J: TRBJ1-1; DNA: TGTGCCAGCAGTTACGGTCGGCAGGGGGCAGCAGGTGAAGCTTTCTTT; CDR3: CASSYGRQGAAGEAFF
size: .; D: TRBD1; V: TRBV28; J: TRBJ1-2; DNA: TGTGCCAGCAGAGGTACCGGGACAGGGAATGGCTACACCTTC; CDR3: CASRGTGTGNGYTF
size: once; D: .; V: TRBV2; J: TRBJ1-5; DNA: TGTGCCAGCCACCGGGACAACAATCAGCCCCAGCATTTT; CDR3: CASHRDNNQPQHF
size: .; D: TRBD1; V: TRBV11-2; J: TRBJ2-1; DNA: TGTGCCAGCAGCCATACCGGGACAGAGGGGTACGTTTCCTACAATGAGCAGTTCTTC; CDR3: CASSHTGTEGYVSYNEQFF
size: .; D: .; V: TRBV19; J: TRBJ1-5; DNA: TGTGCCAGTACCGATACCGGGAGGGCTGATCAGCCCCAGCATTTT; CDR3: CASTDTGRADQPQHF
size: .; D: TRBD1; V: TRBV5-1; J: TRBJ1-1; DNA: TGCGCCAGCGGAGCAGGGGGCCCGAACACTGAAGCTTTCTTT; CDR3: CASGAGGPNTEAFF
size: .; D: .; V: TRBV7-9; J: TRBJ2-7; DNA: TGTGCCAGCAGCCGGGATTTGCCCCCGTTCGACTTC; CDR3: CASSRDLPPFDF
size: once; D: TRBD1; V: TRBV7-2; J: TRBJ1-2; DNA: TGTGCCAGCATTGGACAGGGGGCTATGGTTAACTATGGCTACACCTTC; CDR3: CASIGQGAMVNYGYTF
size: .; D: TRBD2; V: TRBV5-4; J: TRBJ2-1; DNA: TGTGCCAGCAGCTTCCCCTGGGGGACTAGGGGCGGGGAGCAGTTCTTC; CDR3: CASSFPWGTRGGEQFF
size: .; D: .; V: TRBV28; J: TRBJ2-7; DNA: TGTGCCAGCAGTCTAGTTGCTTACAGAGCCTACGAGCAGTACTTC; CDR3: CASSLVAYRAYEQYF
size: .; D: TRBD1; V: TRBV18; J: TRBJ1-6; DNA: TGTGCCAGCTCACCCAGGGGGGATAATTCACCCCTCCACTTT; CDR3: CASSPRGDNSPLHF
size: .; D: TRBD2; V: TRBV10-2; J: TRBJ2-5; DNA: TGCGCCAGCAGTGCTAGCGGAGAGACCCAGTACTTC; CDR3: CASSASGETQYF
size: .; D: .; V: TRBV9; J: TRBJ1-5; DNA: TGTGCCAGCAGCCTGGGAGTAAATAGCAATCAGCCCCAGCATTTT; CDR3: CASSLGVNSNQPQHF
size: .; D: TRBD1; V: TRBV6-5; J: TRBJ1-2; DNA: TGTGCCAGCCGGACAGGTTTTTTACTCTACACCTTC; CDR3: CASRTGFLLYTF
size: .; D: .; V: TRBV6-1; J: TRBJ1-1; DNA: TGTGCCAGCAGTGAAGCGCTGAGCGAAGCTTTCTTT; CDR3: CASSEALSEAFF
size: .; D: TRBD1; V: TRBV18; J: TRBJ2-7; DNA: TGTGCCAGCTCCCTAACCCCAGTCCCTACCCAGACAGGGGAGCAGTACTTC; CDR3: CASSLTPVPTQTGEQYF
size: .; D: .; V: TRBV10-3; J: TRBJ1-2; DNA: TGTGCCATCAGTGAAGGGGCCGAATATGGCTACACCTTC; CDR3: CAISEGAEYGYTF
size: .; D: .; V: TRBV7-9; J: TRBJ2-2; DNA: TGTGCCAGCAGCTTCGAGACAGCTAACACCGGGGAGCTGTTTTTT; CDR3: CASSFETANTGELFF
size: .; D: .; V: TRBV18; J: TRBJ2-6; DNA: TGTGCCAGCTCGCAGGACTCTGGGGCCAACGTCCTGACTTTC; CDR3: CASSQDSGANVLTF
size: .; D: TRBD2; V: TRBV11-1; J: TRBJ2-7; DNA: TGTGCCAGCACCAAATGGGAGGGCGTCGTCGAGCAGTACTTC; CDR3: CASTKWEGVVEQYF
size: .; D: .; V: TRBV4-2; J: TRBJ2-7; DNA: TGTGCCAGCAGCCAAGGTTCGGCCAGCTCCTACGAGCAGTACTTC; CDR3: CASSQGSASSYEQYF
size: .; D: .; V: TRBV4-2; J: TRBJ2-2; DNA: TGTGCCAGCAGCCAATGGGGAATTGTCACCGGGGAGCTGTTTTTT; CDR3: CASSQWGIVTGELFF
size: once; D: .; V: TRBV28; J: TRBJ2-3; DNA: TGTGCCAGCAGTTTCCGGCGAGGGGCAGATACGCAGTATTTT; CDR3: CASSFRRGADTQYF
size: .; D: TRBD2; V: TRBV9; J: TRBJ2-3; DNA: TGTGCCAGCAGCGTTAGCGGGGGGCACACAGATACGCAGTATTTT; CDR3: CASSVSGGHTDTQYF